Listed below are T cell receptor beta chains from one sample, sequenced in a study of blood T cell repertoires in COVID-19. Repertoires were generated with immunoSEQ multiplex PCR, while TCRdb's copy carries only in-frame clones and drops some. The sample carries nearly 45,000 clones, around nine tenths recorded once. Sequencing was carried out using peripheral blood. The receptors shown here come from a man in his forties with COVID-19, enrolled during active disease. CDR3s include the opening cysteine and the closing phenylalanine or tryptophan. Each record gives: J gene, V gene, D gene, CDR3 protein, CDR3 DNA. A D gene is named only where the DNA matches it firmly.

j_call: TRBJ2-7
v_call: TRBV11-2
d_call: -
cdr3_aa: CASSFISGAYEQYF
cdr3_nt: TGTGCCAGCAGCTTTATCAGCGGCGCCTACGAGCAGTACTTC

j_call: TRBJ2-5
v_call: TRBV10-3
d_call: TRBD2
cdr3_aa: CAISPGLAPQETQYF
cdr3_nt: TGTGCCATCAGTCCGGGACTAGCGCCTCAAGAGACCCAGTACTTC

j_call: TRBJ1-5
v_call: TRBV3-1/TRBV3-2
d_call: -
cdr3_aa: CASSQASVGHKHF
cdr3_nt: TGTGCCAGCAGCCAAGCGAGTGTCGGACATAAGCATTTT

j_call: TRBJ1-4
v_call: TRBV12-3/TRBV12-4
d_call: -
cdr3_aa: CASRLVAGQLFF
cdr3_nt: TGTGCCAGCCGTTTAGTTGCAGGGCAACTGTTTTTT

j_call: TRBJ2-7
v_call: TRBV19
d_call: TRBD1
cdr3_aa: CASSMTGETYEQYF
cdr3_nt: TGTGCCAGTAGTATGACAGGGGAAACCTACGAGCAGTACTTC

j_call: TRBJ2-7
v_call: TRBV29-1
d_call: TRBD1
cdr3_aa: CSARQGNYEQYF
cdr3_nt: TGCAGCGCACGACAGGGAAACTACGAGCAGTACTTC

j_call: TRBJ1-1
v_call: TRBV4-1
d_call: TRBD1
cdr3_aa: CASSPGQGGNTEAFF
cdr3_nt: TGCGCCAGCAGTCCGGGACAGGGGGGGAACACTGAAGCTTTCTTT

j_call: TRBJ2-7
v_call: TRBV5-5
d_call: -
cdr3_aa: CASSFGQGSSYEQYF
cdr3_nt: TGTGCCAGCAGCTTCGGGCAGGGCTCTTCCTACGAGCAGTACTTC

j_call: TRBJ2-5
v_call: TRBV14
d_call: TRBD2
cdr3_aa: CASSQRRGGETQYF
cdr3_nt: TGTGCCAGCAGCCAGCGGCGGGGGGGAGAGACCCAGTACTTC

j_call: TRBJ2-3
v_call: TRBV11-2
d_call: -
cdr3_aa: CASSLSGGGLDTQYF
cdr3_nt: TGTGCCAGCAGCTTATCTGGGGGGGGGCTCGATACGCAGTATTTT

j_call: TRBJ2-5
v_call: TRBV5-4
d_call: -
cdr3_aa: CASSWGPSGKETQYF
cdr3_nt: TGTGCCAGCAGCTGGGGGCCCTCGGGGAAAGAGACCCAGTACTTC